This is a list of T cell receptor beta chains from one sample in a study of cytomegalovirus exposure and HLA in healthy donors. TCRdb's copy holds only in-frame clones and misses some; the assay was immunoSEQ multiplex PCR. The profile shows about 150,000 clones, nearly 80% of them singletons. The material sequenced was PBMCs. Receptors were obtained from a man aged 25 to 45 in good health and CMV-seropositive. CDR3s include the opening cysteine and the closing phenylalanine or tryptophan. The D gene is left open where the match is weak. Rows may omit the clone size; those that give it use once, few, many or a size class.

len	j_gene	abundance	v_gene	d_gene	CDR3aa	CDR3nt
18	TRBJ2-4	.	TRBV2	TRBD2	CASSEATGLAGVKNIQYF	TGTGCCAGCAGTGAAGCAACAGGGCTAGCGGGAGTTAAAAACATTCAGTACTTC
15	TRBJ2-3	few	TRBV2	TRBD2	CASSTGTRSTDTQYF	TGTGCCAGCAGTACCGGGACTAGGAGCACAGATACGCAGTATTTT
13	TRBJ2-5	.	TRBV21-1	.	CARVTWGGETQYF	TGTGCCAGGGTGACGTGGGGAGGGGAGACCCAGTACTTC
15	TRBJ2-1	.	TRBV27	.	CASSLKGLPYNEQFF	TGTGCCAGCAGTTTAAAGGGGCTACCCTACAATGAGCAGTTCTTC
13	TRBJ1-1	.	TRBV6-6	.	CASRPDSFTEAFF	TGTGCCAGCAGGCCGGACAGCTTCACTGAAGCTTTCTTT
16	TRBJ2-2	.	TRBV11-3	TRBD1	CASSPRQGADTGELFF	TGTGCCAGCAGCCCGCGACAGGGTGCCGACACCGGGGAGCTGTTTTTT
14	TRBJ2-7	.	TRBV13	.	CASSLGPGAYEQYF	TGTGCCAGCAGCTTGGGACCGGGAGCCTACGAGCAGTACTTC
16	TRBJ1-1	once	TRBV7-2	TRBD1	CASSLARTGYGTEAFF	TGTGCCAGCAGCTTAGCGCGGACAGGGTACGGCACTGAAGCTTTCTTT
14	TRBJ1-1	.	TRBV5-6	TRBD1	CASDRTGGNTEAFF	TGTGCCAGCGACAGGACAGGGGGGAACACTGAAGCTTTCTTT
16	TRBJ2-7	.	TRBV7-6	.	CASSLGGVGADYEQYF	TGTGCCAGCAGCTTAGGGGGGGTAGGGGCGGACTACGAGCAGTACTTC
14	TRBJ1-2	.	TRBV11-2	.	CASSLDPGNYGYTF	TGTGCCAGCAGCTTAGATCCCGGTAACTATGGCTACACCTTC
14	TRBJ2-1	.	TRBV7-7	.	CASSFSSLSNEQFF	TGTGCTAGCAGCTTTTCTAGCCTCAGCAATGAGCAGTTCTTC
16	TRBJ2-3	few	TRBV9	TRBD2	CASSVGTSGRSDTQYF	TGTGCCAGCAGCGTAGGTACTAGCGGGAGGTCGGATACGCAGTATTTT
16	TRBJ1-2	.	TRBV5-6	.	CASSRKIMPGGYGYTF	TGTGCCAGCAGCCGAAAAATCATGCCGGGTGGCTATGGCTACACCTTC
14	TRBJ2-1	.	TRBV18	.	CASSPPPVSNEQFF	TGTGCCAGCTCACCACCGCCGGTTTCCAATGAGCAGTTCTTC
15	TRBJ2-3	.	TRBV5-1	TRBD2	CASSPLAGGPYTQYF	TGCGCCAGCAGCCCGTTGGCGGGAGGGCCGTATACGCAGTATTTT
16	TRBJ1-5	.	TRBV27	TRBD1	CASSLYGQGVIQPQHF	TGTGCCAGCAGTTTATACGGACAGGGGGTTATCCAGCCCCAGCATTTT
15	TRBJ2-2	.	TRBV2	.	CATTVSTQGAGELFF	TGTGCCACCACAGTTAGTACCCAGGGTGCCGGGGAGCTGTTTTTT
13	TRBJ1-5	.	TRBV2	.	CASSEPVNQPQHF	TGTGCCAGCAGTGAACCCGTGAATCAGCCCCAGCATTTT
15	TRBJ1-4	.	TRBV7-8	.	CASSLAWGGNEKLFF	TGTGCCAGCAGCTTAGCCTGGGGAGGAAATGAAAAACTGTTTTTT
13	TRBJ1-3	.	TRBV6-1	.	CASSEQGFDTIYF	TGTGCCAGCAGTGAACAGGGTTTTGACACCATATATTTT
16	TRBJ2-3	few	TRBV4-1	.	CASSQESGYPTDTQYF	TGCGCCAGCAGCCAAGAATCGGGGTACCCCACAGATACGCAGTATTTT
13	TRBJ2-1	.	TRBV18	.	CASSPGDRNEQFF	TGTGCCAGCTCACCTGGAGACAGAAATGAGCAGTTCTTC
14	TRBJ2-7	.	TRBV7-9	.	CASSLLGGGYEQYF	TGTGCCAGCAGCTTATTGGGGGGTGGGTACGAGCAGTACTTC
17	TRBJ2-3	few	TRBV7-2	TRBD1	CASSLTQGGAGTDTQYF	TGTGCCAGCAGCTTAACTCAAGGGGGCGCGGGCACAGATACGCAGTATTTT
13	TRBJ2-5	once	TRBV6-1	TRBD1	CASSRTGGREQYF	TGTGCCAGCAGTAGGACAGGGGGTAGAGAGCAGTACTTC
15	TRBJ2-4	once	TRBV28	.	CASSFESDSKNIQYF	TGTGCCAGCAGTTTCGAAAGCGATTCCAAAAACATTCAGTACTTC
14	TRBJ2-7	.	TRBV25-1	.	CASSEEREVYEQYF	TGTGCCAGCAGTGAGGAGAGGGAGGTCTACGAGCAGTACTTC
13	TRBJ2-7	once	TRBV2	TRBD1	CASRGGQDSIEYF	TGTGCCAGCAGGGGGGGACAGGATAGCATAGAGTACTTC
17	TRBJ1-2	.	TRBV28	TRBD1	CASSFSTGGARNYGYTF	TGTGCCAGCAGTTTCTCGACAGGGGGCGCACGTAACTATGGCTACACCTTC
15	TRBJ2-7	.	TRBV9	TRBD2	CASSPGEGRFYEQYF	TGTGCCAGCAGCCCGGGGGAGGGCCGTTTCTACGAGCAGTACTTC
14	TRBJ2-7	.	TRBV28	TRBD1	CASSLRDSLYEQYF	TGTGCCAGCAGCCTCCGGGACAGCCTCTACGAGCAGTACTTC
15	TRBJ2-5	.	TRBV19	TRBD2	CASSLGLAEKETQYF	TGTGCCAGTAGTCTCGGTCTAGCGGAGAAAGAGACCCAGTACTTC
16	TRBJ2-3	.	TRBV7-9	TRBD2	CASSLAGLAGVDTQYF	TGTGCCAGCAGCTTAGCAGGACTAGCGGGAGTAGATACGCAGTATTTT
16	TRBJ2-3	.	TRBV19	TRBD1	CASSMLPGQGSDTQYF	TGTGCCAGTAGTATGCTCCCGGGACAGGGGAGCGATACGCAGTATTTT
13	TRBJ1-2	.	TRBV6-1	TRBD1	CASSDLGTGGYTF	TGTGCCAGCAGTGACCTCGGGACAGGAGGCTACACCTTC
14	TRBJ2-7	.	TRBV7-9	.	CASSFGDGAYEQYF	TGTGCCAGCAGCTTTGGCGACGGAGCCTACGAGCAGTACTTC
14	TRBJ1-1	.	TRBV6-1	.	CASSISRGSTEAFF	TGTGCCAGCAGTATAAGCAGGGGTAGCACTGAAGCTTTCTTT
17	TRBJ2-1	.	TRBV15	.	CATSRDAGRTSYNEQFF	TGTGCCACCAGCAGAGATGCGGGGAGGACCTCCTACAATGAGCAGTTCTTC
15	TRBJ2-7	.	TRBV27	TRBD1	CASSLRDRVIGEQYF	TGTGCCAGCAGTTTAAGGGACAGGGTTATCGGCGAGCAGTACTTC
14	TRBJ2-1	.	TRBV7-9	TRBD2	CANSLGTSDNEQFF	TGTGCCAACAGCTTGGGGACTAGCGACAATGAGCAGTTCTTC
16	TRBJ2-1	few	TRBV7-7	TRBD2	CASPRGGLADRNEQFF	TGTGCTAGCCCTAGGGGGGGACTAGCGGATCGGAATGAGCAGTTCTTC
13	TRBJ2-2	.	TRBV5-4	.	CASSLDSLGGLFF	TGTGCCAGCAGCTTGGATTCCCTCGGGGGGCTGTTTTTT
18	TRBJ2-2	.	TRBV7-3	.	CASSMDSIFKASTGELFF	TGTGCCAGCAGCATGGACAGTATCTTTAAAGCGAGCACCGGGGAGCTGTTTTTT
15	TRBJ1-2	.	TRBV5-1	TRBD1	CASSSRTGNNYGYTF	TGCGCCAGCAGCTCCCGGACAGGGAATAACTATGGCTACACCTTC
15	TRBJ2-7	.	TRBV5-4	.	CASSLAGGNIHEQYF	TGTGCCAGCAGCTTGGCCGGCGGGAACATCCACGAGCAGTACTTC
13	TRBJ1-2	.	TRBV7-2	.	CASSLGRNYGYTF	TGTGCCAGCAGCTTAGGCAGGAACTATGGCTACACCTTC
14	TRBJ2-2	.	TRBV6-5	.	CASRVGVGTGELFF	TGTGCCAGCAGAGTGGGAGTGGGCACCGGGGAGCTGTTTTTT
17	TRBJ1-4	.	TRBV6-1	.	CASSEGSIRGGDEKLFF	TGTGCCAGCAGTGAAGGCTCTATCCGGGGTGGGGATGAAAAACTGTTTTTT
12	TRBJ2-7	.	TRBV6-6	TRBD1	CASRTGAYEQYF	TGTGCCAGCAGGACAGGGGCCTACGAGCAGTACTTC
15	TRBJ2-2	.	TRBV7-9	TRBD1	CASSSWTGNTGELFF	TGTGCCAGCAGCTCGTGGACAGGGAACACCGGGGAGCTGTTTTTT
14	TRBJ1-5	.	TRBV7-9	.	CASSSGTQGLPQHF	TGTGCCAGCAGTTCCGGCACTCAGGGTTTGCCCCAGCATTTT